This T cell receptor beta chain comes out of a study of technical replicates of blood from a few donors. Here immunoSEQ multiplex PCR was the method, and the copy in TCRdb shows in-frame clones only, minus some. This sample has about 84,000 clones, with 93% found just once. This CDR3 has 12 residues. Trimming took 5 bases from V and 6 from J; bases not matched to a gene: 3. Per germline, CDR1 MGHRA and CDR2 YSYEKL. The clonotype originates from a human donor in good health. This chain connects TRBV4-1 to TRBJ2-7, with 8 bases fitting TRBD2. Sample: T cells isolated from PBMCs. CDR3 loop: CASSLSGGEQYF. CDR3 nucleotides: TGCGCCAGCAGCTTGAGCGGGGGCGAGCAGTACTTC.